The present TCR beta chain was sequenced within a study of T cell responses to AZD1222 COVID-19 vaccine. Profiled with immunoSEQ multiplex PCR; TCRdb holds only in-frame clones, not every one. The data hold about 150,000 clones, with approximately 90% observed a single time. CDR1 and CDR2 (germline): SGHDT, YYEEEE. The CDR3 loop spans 13 amino acids. The trim removed 7 bases at V and 9 bases at J, leaving 13 bases unmatched. This chain connects TRBV5-6 to TRBJ2-7; the match to TRBD1 covers 7 bases. This clonotype was sampled from an adult who received the AZD1222 COVID-19 vaccine. This sample comprised peripheral blood, obtained 28 days after the second AZD1222 dose. The CDR3 protein is CASRDRDQGGQYF. The CDR3 DNA follows: TGTGCCAGCCGCGACAGGGACCAGGGTGGGCAGTACTTC.